Below, 3 T cell receptor beta chains from the same sample are listed, as sequenced in a study of blood T cell repertoires in COVID-19. Using immunoSEQ multiplex PCR, the repertoire was profiled, and TCRdb retains in-frame clones only, with some absent. Here the sample spans about 210,000 clones, around 81% being singletons. Sequencing was performed on peripheral blood. These receptors originate from a woman aged 70-85 years with acute or convalescent COVID-19.

The chain uses TRBV18 and TRBJ2-2, with a tentative D call TRBD2 (6 bases). Germline V gene sequence: CDR1 KGHSH, CDR2 LQKENI. Between the trimmed V and J ends, which lost 6 bases and 5 bases, there was a span of 10 bases. The CDR3 sequence is 13 residues long. As DNA, the CDR3 is TGTGCCAGCTCTCCCGGGAGAACCGGGGAGCTGTTTTTT. Residues: CASSPGRTGELFF.

This clone was counted a single time. This chain links TRBV6-4 with TRBJ2-3; D is unresolved. Germline lookup yields CDR1 MRHNA and CDR2 SNTAGT. CDR3 length equals 13 residues. V was clipped by 4 bases and J by 6 bases, with 11 bases between them. CDR3 loop: CASSVQAGDTQYF. The CDR3, as DNA: TGTGCCAGCAGTGTTCAAGCCGGGGATACGCAGTATTTT.

The chain combines TRBV5-1 with TRBJ1-6, with 8 bases matching TRBD1. This CDR3 spans 16 amino acids. CDR1 is SGHRS and CDR2 is YFSETQ in the germline V gene. J was trimmed by 7 bases and V by 5 bases; bases with no gene match: 11. In DNA form, the CDR3 reads TGCGCCAGCAGAGTAGGCGGGACAGGTGTAAATTCACCCCTCCACTTT. It translates to CASRVGGTGVNSPLHF.